A single sample gave rise to the 26 T cell receptor beta chains below, sequenced in a study of cytomegalovirus exposure and HLA in healthy donors. 13 Jbeta primers and 60 Vbeta primers were used for the PCR. Profiled with immunoSEQ multiplex PCR; TCRdb holds only in-frame clones, not every one. The sample has tens of thousands of clones; approximately 57% are singletons. What was sequenced was PBMCs. The receptors come from a woman between 25 and 40 years old in good health and CMV-seronegative.

This sequence joins TRBV6-1 and TRBJ2-4; D is undetermined. V lost 3 bases and J 6 bases, leaving 3 bases between the germline ends. This CDR3 contains 11 residues. Germline CDR1 reads MNHNS; CDR2 reads SASEGT. CDR3 protein: CASSDRNIQYF. The CDR3, as DNA: TGTGCCAGCAGTGACAGAAACATTCAGTACTTC.

The chain combines TRBV30 with TRBJ1-2, with 9 bases identical to TRBD1. Germline V lookup: CDR1 GTSNPN, CDR2 SVGIG (reference sequence). Trimming took 3 bases from V and 7 from J; bases not matched to a gene: 9. The CDR3 loop spans 14 amino acids. For the CDR3, the DNA is TGTGCCTGGAGAGTTACAGGGGGCGCTGGTGGCTACACCTTC. Translated: CAWRVTGGAGGYTF.

The genes are TRBV7-9 and TRBJ1-4, with 7 bases aligning to TRBD1. V was pared by 5 bases and J by 3 bases, with 9 bases of the junction left unmatched. The V gene's germline CDR1 is SEHNR and CDR2 FQNEAQ (reference sequence). This CDR3 spans 16 amino acids. The CDR3 loop is CASSPEEGGPNEKLFF. For the CDR3, the DNA is TGTGCCAGCAGCCCAGAAGAAGGGGGCCCTAATGAAAAACTGTTTTTT.

The chain is built from TRBV4-1 and TRBJ1-4; D unclear. Germline CDR1 reads MGHRA; CDR2 reads YSYEKL. The CDR3 has 16 residues. The V gene lost 2 bases and the J gene lost 0 bases, with 10 bases spanning the gap. The chain's CDR3 is CASSQLELATNEKLFF. The CDR3 DNA is TGCGCCAGCAGCCAACTTGAACTTGCAACTAATGAAAAACTGTTTTTT.

This chain joins TRBV2 and TRBJ2-5; 10 bases are shared with TRBD2. CDR1 SNHLY and CDR2 FYNNEI come from the germline V gene. This CDR3 is 16 amino acids long. V shed 6 bases and J 0 bases; nucleotides not matched to a gene: 7. The CDR3 here is CASRPRTSGDQETQYF. The CDR3 DNA sequence: TGTGCCAGCAGACCCAGGACTAGCGGAGACCAAGAGACCCAGTACTTC.

The chain recombines TRBV28 with TRBJ2-4; TRBD1 is a possible D gene (5 bases). V was pared by 5 bases and J by 2 bases, with 13 bases between. The CDR3 is made up of 15 amino acids. The germline V gene encodes CDR1 MDHEN and CDR2 SYDVKM. CDR3 sequence (DNA): TGTGCCAGCAGTGCCCCCAGGACAACCAAAAACATTCAGTACTTC. This translates into CASSAPRTTKNIQYF. Variable domain in full (rest from reference TRBV28 and TRBJ2-4): DVKVTQSSRYLVKRTGEKVFLECVQDMDHENMFWYRQDPGLGLRLIYFSYDVKMKEKGDIPEGYSVSREKKERFSLILESASTNQTSMYLCASSAPRTTKNIQYFGAGTRLSVL.

This chain connects TRBV9 to TRBJ2-7, with D perhaps TRBD2 (7 bases). Germline CDR1 SGDLS, CDR2 YYNGEE. V was clipped by 4 bases and J by 3 bases, with 17 bases between them. The CDR3 runs 15 residues. The CDR3 loop is CASSPTSEGVYEQYF. CDR3 nucleotides: TGTGCCAGCAGCCCAACTAGCGAGGGGGTCTACGAGCAGTACTTC.

The V call is TRBV19, the J call TRBJ2-2; tentative D call: TRBD1 (5 bases). With 2 bases removed from V and 4 bases from J, the gap between germline ends came to 11 bases. This CDR3 region has 15 residues. In germline, CDR1 is LNHDA, CDR2 SQIVND (reference sequence). Written as DNA, the CDR3 is TGTGCCAGTAGTATAAAGGGGATAAGCACCGGGGAGCTGTTTTTT. Translating gives CASSIKGISTGELFF.

This sequence joins TRBV5-6 and TRBJ2-7; perhaps TRBD1 as D (6 bases). Looked up from germline, CDR1 is SGHDT and CDR2 is YYEEEE. V lost 4 bases and J lost 1, with 21 bases in between. The CDR3 runs to 17 residues. In DNA, the CDR3 is TGTGCCAGCAGCCCGCCAGGGCCCGGGACACGTTCCTACGAGCAGTACTTC. Translating gives CASSPPGPGTRSYEQYF.

J is TRBJ2-5 and V is TRBV5-1, with 9 bases that match TRBD2. V dropped 1 base and J dropped 5; count of bases not matched to a gene: 9. The CDR3 length is 16 residues. Germline CDR1 reads SGHRS; CDR2 reads YFSETQ. In DNA form, the CDR3 reads TGCGCCAGCAGCTTGCCCGGACTAGCGCGGGTTGAGACCCAGTACTTC. It encodes CASSLPGLARVETQYF.

The chain employs TRBV10-3 and TRBJ2-7; D perhaps matches TRBD1 (6 bases). In germline, CDR1 is ENHRY, CDR2 SYGVKD. The CDR3 runs 14 residues. With 0 bases removed from V and 5 bases from J, the gap between germline ends came to 11 bases. The CDR3 region has the DNA TGTGCCATCAGTGAGTCGGCAACAGGGAACGAGCAGTACTTC. Translating gives CAISESATGNEQYF.

This clone occurred a few times. J is TRBJ1-1 and V is TRBV7-2; 7 bases align to TRBD1. In germline, CDR1 is SGHTA, CDR2 FQGNSA. V lost 2 bases, J lost 10 bases, and 7 bases stayed unmatched. The CDR3 has 13 amino acids. CDR3 residues: CASSLYKGAGAFF. The CDR3 region has the DNA TGTGCCAGCAGCTTATATAAGGGGGCGGGAGCTTTCTTT.

The chain recombines TRBV5-1 with TRBJ2-3; 8 bases are a match to TRBD2. Germline values: CDR1 SGHRS, CDR2 YFSETQ. The J segment lost 0 bases and the V segment lost 7 bases, leaving 7 bases of the junction unmatched. The CDR3 spans 15 residues. DNA for the CDR3: TGCGCCAGCTCAAACCGGGGGGGCAGCACAGATACGCAGTATTTT. The encoded protein is CASSNRGGSTDTQYF.

J is TRBJ2-7 and V is TRBV10-1; 10 nucleotides line up with TRBD1. CDR3 length: 19 residues. V was clipped by 2 bases and J by 0 bases; unmatched bases: 13. Germline lookup yields CDR1 WNHNN and CDR2 SYGVQD (reference sequence). CDR3 sequence reads: CASSERRDRGSKGSYEQYF. In nucleotides, the CDR3 is TGCGCCAGCAGTGAGCGCCGGGACAGGGGATCGAAGGGCTCCTACGAGCAGTACTTC.

This chain links TRBV6-1 with TRBJ1-5; perhaps TRBD1 as D (6 bases). The germline V gene has CDR1 MNHNS and CDR2 SASEGT. The CDR3 contains 15 residues. Trimming cost V 3 bases and J 2 bases, with 11 bases left between them. CDR3 loop: CASSEGADGNQPQHF. The CDR3 DNA sequence: TGTGCCAGCAGTGAGGGGGCGGATGGCAATCAGCCCCAGCATTTT.

The chain carries TRBV10-3 and TRBJ2-5; 7 bases match TRBD2. The CDR3 spans 13 residues. Losses at the gene ends were 11 bases for V and 2 bases for J; bases not matched to a gene: 8. Germline V gene sequence: CDR1 ENHRY, CDR2 SYGVKD. CDR3 nucleotide sequence: TGTGCCGTGTCTAGCGGAGAGCAAGAGACCCAGTACTTC. Translation: CAVSSGEQETQYF.

The chain carries TRBV2 and TRBJ2-1, with TRBD2 matching over 9 bases. CDR1 is SNHLY, CDR2 FYNNEI, per germline. There are 15 residues in the CDR3. The J segment lost 4 bases and the V segment lost 2 bases, leaving 3 bases of the junction unmatched. The CDR3 DNA sequence: TGTGCCAGCAGTGAAAGGGCGGGAGGGTACAATGAGCAGTTCTTC. The encoded protein is CASSERAGGYNEQFF.

This clone came up a few times. The sample has other DNA sequences that encode this CDR3 too. J is TRBJ1-2 and V is TRBV5-6, with D uncertain. The germline V gene has CDR1 SGHDT and CDR2 YYEEEE. The CDR3 runs to 14 residues. Trimming shortened V by 4 bases and J by 0 bases, and 10 bases separated the two germline ends. CDR3 bases: TGTGCCAGCAGCCTGGTCGGGGCTAACTATGGCTACACCTTC. It encodes CASSLVGANYGYTF.

This chain joins TRBV30 and TRBJ1-2; D is undetermined. With 0 bases removed from V and 2 bases from J, the gap between germline ends came to 7 bases. This CDR3 region has 13 residues. Germline CDR1 reads GTSNPN; CDR2 reads SVGIG (reference sequence). The CDR3 loop reads CAWSVRQNYGYTF. DNA for the CDR3: TGTGCCTGGAGTGTACGTCAGAACTATGGCTACACCTTC.

The chain employs TRBV28 and TRBJ2-7, with 13 bases that match TRBD2. Germline assignment: CDR1 MDHEN and CDR2 SYDVKM. The ends lost 4 bases at V and 4 bases at J; junction bases unmatched: 10. The CDR3 spans 17 residues. CDR3 loop: CASSSVTSGRGRYEQYF. The CDR3 bases are TGTGCCAGCAGTTCCGTTACTAGCGGGAGGGGGAGGTACGAGCAGTACTTC.

The chain combines TRBV6-5 with TRBJ2-7, with TRBD2 matching over 9 bases. Germline V gives CDR1 MNHEY, CDR2 SVGAGI. This CDR3 region has 14 residues. V shed 6 bases, J shed 6 bases, and the junction held 9 bases outside the gene matches. CDR3 nucleotides: TGTGCCAGCAGATATAGCGGGAGTTCGAGCGAGCAGTACTTC. Translating it yields CASRYSGSSSEQYF.

The rearrangement uses TRBV7-9 and TRBJ2-1, with TRBD2 matching over 7 bases. J was trimmed by 3 bases and V by 0 bases; bases with no gene match: 2. In germline, CDR1 is SEHNR, CDR2 FQNEAQ (reference sequence). CDR3 length equals 15 residues. The CDR3 coding sequence is TGTGCCAGCAGCTTAGCAGGGACTAACTACAATGAGCAGTTCTTC. Residues: CASSLAGTNYNEQFF.

The chain carries TRBV21-1 and TRBJ1-2; the table gives TRBD1 as D, unverified against the DNA. TRBV21-1 is deemed a pseudogene. The CDR3 runs 15 residues. The CDR3 sequence: CASSLWTLQGHGYTF. The CDR3 nucleotides are TGTGCCAGCAGCCTATGGACCTTACAGGGCCATGGCTACACCTTC.

The V call is TRBV11-2, the J call TRBJ2-7, with D perhaps matching TRBD2 (5 bases). CDR1 and CDR2 (germline): SGHAT, FQNNGV. This CDR3 has 13 residues. Trimming pared 3 bases from V and 7 bases from J, leaving 13 bases between. CDR3 bases: TGTGCCAGCAGCTTTGACTTACTAGGGGAGCAGTACTTC. Its translation is CASSFDLLGEQYF.

The V and J genes are TRBV15 and TRBJ2-7; 7 bases align to TRBD1. The CDR3 runs 15 residues. The V gene's germline CDR1 is LNHNV and CDR2 YYDKDF (reference sequence). V shed 1 base and J 0 bases; nucleotides not matched to a gene: 3. The CDR3 DNA sequence: TGTGCCACCAGCAGAGGAGGGACAGTCTCCTACGAGCAGTACTTC. Its translation is CATSRGGTVSYEQYF.

The chain uses TRBV6-1 and TRBJ2-7; 7 bases line up with TRBD1. The CDR3 consists of 15 residues. Germline CDR1 reads MNHNS; CDR2 reads SASEGT. J gave up 1 base and V 3 bases, and 6 bases lay outside the gene matches. The CDR3 reads CASSDARTGSYEQYF. CDR3 nucleotide sequence: TGTGCCAGCAGTGACGCCCGGACAGGTTCCTACGAGCAGTACTTC.